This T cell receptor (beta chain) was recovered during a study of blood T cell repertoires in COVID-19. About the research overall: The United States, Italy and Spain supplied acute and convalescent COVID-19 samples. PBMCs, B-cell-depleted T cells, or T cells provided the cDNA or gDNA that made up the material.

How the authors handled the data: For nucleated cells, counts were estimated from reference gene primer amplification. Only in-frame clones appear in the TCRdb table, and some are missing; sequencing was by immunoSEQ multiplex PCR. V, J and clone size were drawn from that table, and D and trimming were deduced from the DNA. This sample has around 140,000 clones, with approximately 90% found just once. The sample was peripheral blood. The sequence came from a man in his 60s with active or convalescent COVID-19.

The chain's CDR3 is CASRAGQPFGGYGYTF. In DNA, the CDR3 is TGTGCCAGCAGGGCGGGACAGCCCTTCGGTGGCTATGGCTACACCTTC. This rearrangement joins TRBV7-9 to TRBJ1-2; 7 bases are a match to TRBD1. Germline assignment: CDR1 SEHNR and CDR2 FQNEAQ (reference sequence). V was pared by 6 bases and J by 4 bases, with 14 bases of the junction left unmatched. This CDR3 is built from 16 residues. Full variable domain (outside the CDR3, taken from reference TRBV7-9 and TRBJ1-2): DTGVSQNPRHKITKRGQNVTFRCDPISEHNRLYWYRQTLGQGPEFLTYFQNEAQLEKSRLLSDRFSAERPKGSFSTLEIQRTEQGDSAMYLCASRAGQPFGGYGYTFGSGTRLTVV.